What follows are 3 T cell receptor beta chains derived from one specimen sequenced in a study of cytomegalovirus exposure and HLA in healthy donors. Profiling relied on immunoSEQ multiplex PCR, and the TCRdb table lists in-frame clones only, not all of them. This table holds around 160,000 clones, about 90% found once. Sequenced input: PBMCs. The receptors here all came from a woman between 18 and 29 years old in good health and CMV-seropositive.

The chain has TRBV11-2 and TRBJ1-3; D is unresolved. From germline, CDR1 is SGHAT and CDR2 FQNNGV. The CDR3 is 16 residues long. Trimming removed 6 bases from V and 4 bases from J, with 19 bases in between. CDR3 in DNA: TGTGCCAGCAGGGCCGGCGTGCGGGCGGTGGGAAACACCATATATTTT. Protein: CASRAGVRAVGNTIYF.

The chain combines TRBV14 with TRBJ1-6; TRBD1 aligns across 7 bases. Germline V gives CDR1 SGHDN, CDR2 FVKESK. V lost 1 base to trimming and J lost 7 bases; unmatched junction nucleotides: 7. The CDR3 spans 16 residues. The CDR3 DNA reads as TGTGCCAGCAGCCAAGGGACAGGTCCATCGAATTCACCCCTCCACTTT. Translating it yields CASSQGTGPSNSPLHF.

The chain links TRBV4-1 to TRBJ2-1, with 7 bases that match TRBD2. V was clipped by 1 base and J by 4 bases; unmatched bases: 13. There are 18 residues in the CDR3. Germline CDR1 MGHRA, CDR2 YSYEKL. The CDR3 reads CASSQVVLAEMVYNEQFF. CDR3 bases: TGCGCCAGCAGCCAAGTAGTCCTAGCGGAGATGGTTTACAATGAGCAGTTCTTC.